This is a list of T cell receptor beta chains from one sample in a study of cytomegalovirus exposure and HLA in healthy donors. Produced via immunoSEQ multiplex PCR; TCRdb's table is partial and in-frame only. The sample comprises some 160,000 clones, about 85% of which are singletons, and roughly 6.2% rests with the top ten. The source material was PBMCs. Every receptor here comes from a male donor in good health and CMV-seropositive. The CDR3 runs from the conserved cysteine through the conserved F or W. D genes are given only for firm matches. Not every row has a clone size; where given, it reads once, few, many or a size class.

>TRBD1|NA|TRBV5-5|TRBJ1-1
TGTGCCAGCAGCTTTGCTGGACAGGGGAACACTGAAGCTTTCTTT
CASSFAGQGNTEAFF
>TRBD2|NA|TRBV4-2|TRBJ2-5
TGTGCCAGCAGCCAAGGGACTAGCGGGAGCGGGACCCAGTACTTC
CASSQGTSGSGTQYF
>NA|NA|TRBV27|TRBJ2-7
TGTGCCAGCAGTTTGAGTAGGAGTAACCACGAGCAGTACTTC
CASSLSRSNHEQYF
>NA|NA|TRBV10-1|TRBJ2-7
TGCGCCAGCAGGCACGACAATTCGGCCAGGACTCTACTTTACGAGCAGTACTTC
CASRHDNSARTLLYEQYF
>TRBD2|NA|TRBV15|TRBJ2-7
TGTGCCACCAGTCCCAAGAGCGGGATAAGGAGGACCTACGAGCAGTACTTC
CATSPKSGIRRTYEQYF
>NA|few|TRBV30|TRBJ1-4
TGTGCCTGGACCACAGAGGGGGGGGCGCCTAGGGAAAAACTGTTTTTT
CAWTTEGGAPREKLFF
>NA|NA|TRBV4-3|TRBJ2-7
TGCGCCAGCAGCCAAGATGAACAGGCCTACGAGCAGTACTTC
CASSQDEQAYEQYF
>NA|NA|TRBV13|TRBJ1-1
TGTGCCAGCAGCCTACAGCGGGCTTTCTTT
CASSLQRAFF
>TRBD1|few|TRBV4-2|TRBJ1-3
TGTGCCAGCAGCCCCCCAGGACAGGGAGGAAACACCATATATTTT
CASSPPGQGGNTIYF
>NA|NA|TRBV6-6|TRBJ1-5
TGTGCCAGCAGACCTCGGGGGAGGGTCAGCAATCAGCCCCAGCATTTT
CASRPRGRVSNQPQHF
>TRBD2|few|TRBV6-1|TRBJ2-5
TGTGCCACCGGGAGGGGTAGCTTAGAAGAGACCCAGTACTTC
CATGRGSLEETQYF
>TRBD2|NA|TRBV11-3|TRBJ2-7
TGTGCCAGCAGTCCCCTAGCGGCCAACTACGAGCAGTACTTC
CASSPLAANYEQYF
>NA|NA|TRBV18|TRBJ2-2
TGTGCCAGCTCACCCCTAGACGGCGGGGAGCTGTTTTTT
CASSPLDGGELFF
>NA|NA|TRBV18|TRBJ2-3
TGTGCCAGCTCACCCCCCCGAGGGGGACCCAGCACAGATACGCAGTATTTT
CASSPPRGGPSTDTQYF
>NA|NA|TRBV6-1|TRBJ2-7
TGTGCCAGCAGTGCACATCGGAGCTCCTACGAGCAGTACTTC
CASSAHRSSYEQYF
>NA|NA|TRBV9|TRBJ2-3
TGTGCCAGCAGCGTAGTCCTCACCGGGAGCACAGATACGCAGTATTTT
CASSVVLTGSTDTQYF
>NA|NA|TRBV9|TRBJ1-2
TGTGCCAGCAGCCCTTGGGGGGAGGGCTACACCTTC
CASSPWGEGYTF
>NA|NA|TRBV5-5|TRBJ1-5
TGTGCCAGCAGCTTCCGGGACACCTATAGCAATCAGCCCCAGCATTTT
CASSFRDTYSNQPQHF
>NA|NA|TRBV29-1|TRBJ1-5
TGCAGCGCTATATTCCCCAGGCGCAATCAGCCCCAGCATTTT
CSAIFPRRNQPQHF
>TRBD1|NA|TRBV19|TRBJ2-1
TGTGCCAGTATGGGACAGGGGGCGTGGAGCTCCTACAATGAGCAGTTCTTC
CASMGQGAWSSYNEQFF
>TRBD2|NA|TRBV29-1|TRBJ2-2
TGCAGCGCGCGGGGGGCGGGCACCGGGGAGCTGTTTTTT
CSARGAGTGELFF
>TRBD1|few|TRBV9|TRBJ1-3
TGTGCCAGCAGCACCCGGACAGGGCCCTCTGGAAACACCATATATTTT
CASSTRTGPSGNTIYF
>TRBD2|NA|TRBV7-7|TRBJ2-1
TGTGCTAGCAGCTCCGGACTAGCGGGAGTGAAGGAGCAGTTCTTC
CASSSGLAGVKEQFF
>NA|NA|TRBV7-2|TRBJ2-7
TGTGCCAGCAGCCGGAATCCGGGACAAAGATACGAGCAGTACTTC
CASSRNPGQRYEQYF
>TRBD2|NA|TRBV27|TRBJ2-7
TGTGCCAGCCGCGCCGGGACTAGCGGGAGAGGGCAGTACTTC
CASRAGTSGRGQYF
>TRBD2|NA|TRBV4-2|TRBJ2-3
TGTGCCAGCAGCCGGCAGAGCGGGAGGGCCTTAGATACGCAGTATTTT
CASSRQSGRALDTQYF
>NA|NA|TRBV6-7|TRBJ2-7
TGTGCCAGCAGTTACCCGATCAGGGTAGTCTCCTACGAGCAGTACTTC
CASSYPIRVVSYEQYF
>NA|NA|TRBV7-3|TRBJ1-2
TGTGCCAGCAGCTTAGCGGACACCTTC
CASSLADTF
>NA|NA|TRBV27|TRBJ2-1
TGTGCCAGCAGTTTTACGGACTACGCATCCAATGAGCAGTTCTTC
CASSFTDYASNEQFF
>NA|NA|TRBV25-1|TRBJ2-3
TGTGCCAGCGGTGAGAGGAGCTTCACAGATACGCAGTATTTT
CASGERSFTDTQYF
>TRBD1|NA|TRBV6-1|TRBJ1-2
TGTGCCAGCAGTGTCAACATGGACAGGGTAACGAGCTACACCTTC
CASSVNMDRVTSYTF
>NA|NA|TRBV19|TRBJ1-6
TGTGCCAGTAGTATCGGGGGGTATTCACCCCTCCACTTT
CASSIGGYSPLHF
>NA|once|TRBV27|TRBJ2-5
TGTGCCAGCAGACAGGCGACTTTCCAAGAGACCCAGTACTTC
CASRQATFQETQYF
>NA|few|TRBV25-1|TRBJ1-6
TGTGCCAGCAGTGATGACACCGACTATAATTCACCCCTCCACTTT
CASSDDTDYNSPLHF
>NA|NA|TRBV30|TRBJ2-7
TGTGCCTGGAGTGGGAGGGACGAGCAGTACTTC
CAWSGRDEQYF
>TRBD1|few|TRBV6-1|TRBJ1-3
TGTGCCAGCAGTGAACGACAGGGGTGGGGAAACACCATATATTTT
CASSERQGWGNTIYF
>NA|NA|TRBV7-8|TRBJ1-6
TGTGCCAGCAGCTTAGGAGTGGGGAGTACGGGGGGTTCACCCCTCCACTTT
CASSLGVGSTGGSPLHF
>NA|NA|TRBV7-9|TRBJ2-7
TGTTCCAGCAGCTTAACTGATAAATCCTACGAGCAGTACTTC
CSSSLTDKSYEQYF
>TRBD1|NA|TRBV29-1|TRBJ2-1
TGCAGCATTAGGACAGGGGCCAATGATGAGCAGTTCTTC
CSIRTGANDEQFF
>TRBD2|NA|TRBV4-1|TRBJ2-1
TGCGCCAGCAGCCAAGGTCCTCCCGGGACTAGCGGTTACAATGAGCAGTTCTTC
CASSQGPPGTSGYNEQFF
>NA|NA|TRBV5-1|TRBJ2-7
TGCGCCAGCAGCTTGGGCGGCTACGAGCAGTACTTC
CASSLGGYEQYF
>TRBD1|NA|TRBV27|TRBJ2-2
TGTGCCAGCAGCCCGGACAGGGCCACCGGGGAGCTGTTTTTT
CASSPDRATGELFF
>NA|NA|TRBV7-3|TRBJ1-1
TGTGCCAGCAGCTTTGGGGGACAAGAAGCTTTCTTT
CASSFGGQEAFF
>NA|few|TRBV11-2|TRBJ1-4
TGTGCCAGCAGCTTAGGGCCAGGATTCACTGAAAAACTGTTTTTT
CASSLGPGFTEKLFF
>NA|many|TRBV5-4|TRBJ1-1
TGTGCCAGCAGCTTGTGGTCTAGGAACACTGAAGCTTTCTTT
CASSLWSRNTEAFF
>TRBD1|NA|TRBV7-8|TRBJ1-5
TGTGCCAGCAGCAAGACAGGGTATCAGCCCCAGCATTTT
CASSKTGYQPQHF